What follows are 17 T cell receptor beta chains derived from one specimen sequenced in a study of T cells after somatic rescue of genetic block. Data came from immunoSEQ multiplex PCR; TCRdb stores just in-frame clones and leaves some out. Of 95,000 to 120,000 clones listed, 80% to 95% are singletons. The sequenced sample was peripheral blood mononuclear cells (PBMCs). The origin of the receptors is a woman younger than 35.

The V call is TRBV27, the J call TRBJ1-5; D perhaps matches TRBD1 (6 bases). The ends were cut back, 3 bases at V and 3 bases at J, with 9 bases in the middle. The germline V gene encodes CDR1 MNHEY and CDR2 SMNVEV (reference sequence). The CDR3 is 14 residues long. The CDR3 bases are TGTGCCAGCAGTTTGACAGGACCCAATCAGCCCCAGCATTTT. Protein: CASSLTGPNQPQHF.

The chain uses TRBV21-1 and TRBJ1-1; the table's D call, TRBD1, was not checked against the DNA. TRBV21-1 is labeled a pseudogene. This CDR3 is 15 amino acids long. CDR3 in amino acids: CASSKESDRTREAFF. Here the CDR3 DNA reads TGTGCCAGCAGCAAAGAATCGGACAGGACCCGTGAAGCTTTCTTT.

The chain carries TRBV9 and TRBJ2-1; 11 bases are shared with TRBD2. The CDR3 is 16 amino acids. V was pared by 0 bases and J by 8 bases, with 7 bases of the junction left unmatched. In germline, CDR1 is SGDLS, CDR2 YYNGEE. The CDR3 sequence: CASSVAASGGNHEQFF. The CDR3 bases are TGTGCCAGCAGCGTAGCGGCTAGCGGGGGGAACCATGAGCAGTTCTTC.

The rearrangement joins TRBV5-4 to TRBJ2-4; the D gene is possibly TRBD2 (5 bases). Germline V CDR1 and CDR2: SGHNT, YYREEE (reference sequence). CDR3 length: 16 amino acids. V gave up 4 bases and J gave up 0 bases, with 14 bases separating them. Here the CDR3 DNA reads TGTGCCAGCAGCACGGACCCTGCGGGAGCCAAAAACATTCAGTACTTC. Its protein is CASSTDPAGAKNIQYF.

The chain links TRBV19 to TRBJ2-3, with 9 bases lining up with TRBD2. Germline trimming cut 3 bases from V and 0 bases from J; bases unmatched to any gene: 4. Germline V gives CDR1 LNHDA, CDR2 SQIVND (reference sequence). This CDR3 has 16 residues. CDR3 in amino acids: CASSMLAGTSTDTQYF. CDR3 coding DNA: TGTGCCAGTAGTATGCTAGCGGGGACTAGCACAGATACGCAGTATTTT.

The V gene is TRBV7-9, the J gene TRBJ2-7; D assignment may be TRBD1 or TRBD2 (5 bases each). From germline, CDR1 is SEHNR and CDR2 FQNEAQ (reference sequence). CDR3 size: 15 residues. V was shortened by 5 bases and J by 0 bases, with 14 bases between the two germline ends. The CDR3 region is CASSARDRLSYEQYF. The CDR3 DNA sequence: TGTGCCAGCAGCGCTAGGGACCGCCTCTCCTACGAGCAGTACTTC. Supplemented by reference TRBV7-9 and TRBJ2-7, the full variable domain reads DTGVSQNPRHKITKRGQNVTFRCDPISEHNRLYWYRQTLGQGPEFLTYFQNEAQLEKSRLLSDRFSAERPKGSFSTLEIQRTEQGDSAMYLCASSARDRLSYEQYFGPGTRLTVT.

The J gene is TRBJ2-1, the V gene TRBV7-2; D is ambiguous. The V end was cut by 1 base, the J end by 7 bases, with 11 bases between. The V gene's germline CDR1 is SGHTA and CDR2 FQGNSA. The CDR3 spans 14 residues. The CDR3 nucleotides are TGTGCCAGCAGCTTAGACTTGACTCGTAATGAGCAGTTCTTC. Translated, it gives CASSLDLTRNEQFF.

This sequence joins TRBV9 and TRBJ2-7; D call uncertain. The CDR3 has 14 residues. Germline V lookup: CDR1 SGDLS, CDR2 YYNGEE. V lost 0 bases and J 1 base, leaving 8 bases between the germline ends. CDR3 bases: TGTGCCAGCAGCGTAGGAAGGGTGTCCTACGAGCAGTACTTC. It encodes CASSVGRVSYEQYF.

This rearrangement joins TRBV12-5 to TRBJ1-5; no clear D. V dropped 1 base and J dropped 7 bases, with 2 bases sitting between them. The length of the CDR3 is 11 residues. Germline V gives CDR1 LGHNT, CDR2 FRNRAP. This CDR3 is CASGLEQPQHF. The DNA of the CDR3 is TGTGCTAGTGGTTTGGAACAGCCCCAGCATTTT.

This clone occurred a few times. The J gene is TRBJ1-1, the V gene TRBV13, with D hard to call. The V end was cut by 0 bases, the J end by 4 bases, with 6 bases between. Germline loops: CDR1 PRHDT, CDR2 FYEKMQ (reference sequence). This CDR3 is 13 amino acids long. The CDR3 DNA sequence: TGTGCCAGCAGCTTAGGCCCGATCACTGAAGCTTTCTTT. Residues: CASSLGPITEAFF. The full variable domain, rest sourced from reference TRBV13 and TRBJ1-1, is AAGVIQSPRHLIKEKRETATLKCYPIPRHDTVYWYQQGPGQDPQFLISFYEKMQSDKGSIPDRFSAQQFSDYHSELNMSSLELGDSALYFCASSLGPITEAFFGQGTRLTVV.

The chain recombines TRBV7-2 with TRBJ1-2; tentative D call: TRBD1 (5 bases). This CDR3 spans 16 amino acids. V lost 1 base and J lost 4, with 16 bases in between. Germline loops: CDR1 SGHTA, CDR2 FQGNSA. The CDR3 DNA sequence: TGTGCCAGCAGCTTAGAACAGGAAGTTCTTACCTATGGCTACACCTTC. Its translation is CASSLEQEVLTYGYTF.

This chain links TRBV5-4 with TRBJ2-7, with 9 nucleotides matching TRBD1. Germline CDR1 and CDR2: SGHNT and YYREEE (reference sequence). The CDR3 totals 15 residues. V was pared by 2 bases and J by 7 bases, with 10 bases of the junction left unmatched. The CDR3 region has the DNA TGTGCCAGCAGCTTAAGTGGACAGGGGAACCAGGAGCAGTACTTC. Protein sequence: CASSLSGQGNQEQYF.

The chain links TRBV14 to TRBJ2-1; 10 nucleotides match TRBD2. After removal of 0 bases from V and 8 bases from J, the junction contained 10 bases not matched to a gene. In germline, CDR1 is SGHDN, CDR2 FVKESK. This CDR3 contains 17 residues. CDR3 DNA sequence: TGTGCCAGCAGCCAAGATATGGCTAGCGGGGGAATGGATGAGCAGTTCTTC. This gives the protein CASSQDMASGGMDEQFF.

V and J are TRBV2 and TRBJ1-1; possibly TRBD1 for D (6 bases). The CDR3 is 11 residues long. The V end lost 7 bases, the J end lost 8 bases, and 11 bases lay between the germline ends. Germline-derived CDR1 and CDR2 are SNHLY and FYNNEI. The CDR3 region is CASIEQGEAFF. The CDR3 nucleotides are TGTGCCAGCATCGAACAGGGAGAAGCTTTCTTT.

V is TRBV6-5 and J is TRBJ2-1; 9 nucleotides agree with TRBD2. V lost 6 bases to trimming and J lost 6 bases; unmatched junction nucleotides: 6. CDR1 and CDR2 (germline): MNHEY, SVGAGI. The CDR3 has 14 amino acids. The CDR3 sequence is CASRGRGGPNEQFF. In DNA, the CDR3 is TGTGCCAGCAGGGGGCGGGGGGGCCCCAATGAGCAGTTCTTC.

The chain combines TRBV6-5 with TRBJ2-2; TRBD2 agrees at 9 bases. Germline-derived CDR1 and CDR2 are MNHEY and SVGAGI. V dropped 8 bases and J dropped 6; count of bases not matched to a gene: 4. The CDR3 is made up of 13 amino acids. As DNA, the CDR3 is TGTGCCAGCCGCGGGGGGGCTTCCGGGGAGCTGTTTTTT. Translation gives CASRGGASGELFF.

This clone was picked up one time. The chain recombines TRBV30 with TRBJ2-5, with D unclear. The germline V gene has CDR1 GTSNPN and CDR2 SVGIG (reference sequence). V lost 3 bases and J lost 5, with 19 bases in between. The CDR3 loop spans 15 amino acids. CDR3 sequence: CAWSCELPPRETQYF. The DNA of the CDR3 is TGTGCCTGGAGCTGCGAACTCCCCCCGAGGGAGACCCAGTACTTC.